A single sample gave rise to the 9 T cell receptor beta chains below, sequenced in a study of cytomegalovirus exposure and HLA in healthy donors (dated 2017 in TCRdb). Library generation was performed with the immunoSEQ multiplex PCR assay. The multiplex PCR relied on a mix of 60 forward primers for TCR Vbeta segments and 13 reverse primers for TCR Jbeta segments. TCRdb carries this immuneACCESS record with in-frame sequences only. Its versions omit some clonotypes, under half of them owing to an unresolved V gene in the studies checked, with the rest unexplained. In this sample's table one finds about 140,000 clones. The ten most abundant clones make up about 0.96% of the sample. What was sequenced was PBMCs. The origin of the receptors is a male donor in good health and CMV-seronegative.

The V gene is TRBV4-1, the J gene TRBJ2-7; weak D call: TRBD2 (5 bases). This CDR3 spans 15 amino acids. Germline assignment: CDR1 MGHRA and CDR2 YSYEKL. V was shortened by 3 bases and J by 0 bases, with 12 bases between the two germline ends. DNA of the CDR3: TGCGCCAGCAGCCACGGCGGGCCCACCTCCTACGAGCAGTACTTC. Residues: CASSHGGPTSYEQYF.

As DNA, the CDR3 is TGTGCCAGTAGTCTAAAATCAGCGGGGGGTTACAATGAGCAGTTCTTC. Amino acids: CASSLKSAGGYNEQFF. V gene TRBV19 combines with J gene TRBJ2-1; 9 bases line up with TRBD2. The germline V gene has CDR1 LNHDA and CDR2 SQIVND (reference sequence). The CDR3 is made up of 16 amino acids. V shed 5 bases and J 4 bases; nucleotides not matched to a gene: 9.

This chain links TRBV2 with TRBJ2-1, with D tentatively TRBD2 (6 bases). Per the germline V gene, CDR1 is SNHLY and CDR2 is FYNNEI. The germline V and J ends were trimmed by 9 bases and 9 bases, with 15 bases remaining between them. This CDR3 comprises 12 residues. The CDR3 DNA reads TGTGCCAGAGACTCATTGGGGGGTGAGCAGTTCTTC. This gives the protein CARDSLGGEQFF.

The rearrangement joins TRBV4-2 to TRBJ2-7; TRBD2 agrees at 8 bases. CDR1 is LGHNA and CDR2 is YNFKEQ in the germline V gene. The CDR3 extends over 16 amino acids. Trimming at V came to 11 bases and at J to 5 bases, leaving 20 bases not matched to a gene. The CDR3 DNA is TGTGCCGAGCAAGGGGCCAAGCGGGAGTTGTGCGACGAGCAGTACTTC. Translating it yields CAEQGAKRELCDEQYF.

The chain recombines TRBV28 with TRBJ1-2, with a possible D match to TRBD1 (6 bases). The V end lost 6 bases, the J end lost 5 bases, and 16 bases lay between the germline ends. This CDR3 contains 14 residues. Germline assignment: CDR1 MDHEN and CDR2 SYDVKM. CDR3 DNA: TGTGCCAGCAGGCCAACCGGGACATCTTATGGCTACACCTTC. Translation: CASRPTGTSYGYTF.

J is TRBJ2-7 and V is TRBV7-2; 9 bases agree with TRBD2. The V gene's germline CDR1 is SGHTA and CDR2 FQGNSA. The CDR3 spans 16 residues. V trimming: 4 bases; J trimming: 2 bases; junction bases outside the gene matches: 9. CDR3 nucleotides: TGTGCCAGCAGCTCAGGGTCTAGCGGGGAAACCTACGAGCAGTACTTC. As protein: CASSSGSSGETYEQYF. Variable domain in full (rest from reference TRBV7-2 and TRBJ2-7): GAGVSQSPSNKVTEKGKDVELRCDPISGHTALYWYRQSLGQGLEFLIYFQGNSAPDKSGLPSDRFSAERTGGSVSTLTIQRTQQEDSAVYLCASSSGSSGETYEQYFGPGTRLTVT.

The CDR3 sequence: CASTNTDTQYF. Here the CDR3 DNA reads TGTGCCAGCACAAACACAGATACGCAGTATTTT. V gene TRBV28 combines with J gene TRBJ2-3, with D hard to call. This CDR3 contains 11 residues. V was trimmed by 7 bases and J by 2 bases, leaving 4 bases between them. From germline, CDR1 is MDHEN and CDR2 SYDVKM.

Comment on this clone: This sample also contains other DNA sequences that code for the same CDR3. The rearrangement uses TRBV5-5 and TRBJ2-5; no definite D call. Germline-derived CDR1 and CDR2 are SGHKS and YYEKEE (reference sequence). The ends were cut back, 0 bases at V and 5 bases at J, with 8 bases in the middle. CDR3 length: 13 amino acids. CDR3 amino acids: CASSLGSRETQYF. In DNA, the CDR3 is TGTGCCAGCAGCTTGGGCTCACGGGAGACCCAGTACTTC.

CDR3 in DNA: TGTGCCAGCAGCTTGCTCAGACAGGGAGATACGCAGTATTTT. It yields the protein CASSLLRQGDTQYF. The chain links TRBV7-6 to TRBJ2-3; 7 bases map to TRBD1. The CDR3 length is 14 residues. Germline V gives CDR1 SGHVS, CDR2 FNYEAQ. Losses at the gene ends were 3 bases for V and 5 bases for J; bases not matched to a gene: 5.